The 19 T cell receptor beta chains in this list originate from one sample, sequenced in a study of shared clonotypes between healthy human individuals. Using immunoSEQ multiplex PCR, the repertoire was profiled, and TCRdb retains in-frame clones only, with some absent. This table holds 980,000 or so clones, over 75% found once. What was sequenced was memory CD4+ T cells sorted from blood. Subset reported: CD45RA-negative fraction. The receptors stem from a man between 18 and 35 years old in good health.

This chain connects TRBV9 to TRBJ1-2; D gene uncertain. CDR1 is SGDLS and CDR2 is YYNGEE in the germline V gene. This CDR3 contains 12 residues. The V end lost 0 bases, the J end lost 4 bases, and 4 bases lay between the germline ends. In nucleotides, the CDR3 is TGTGCCAGCAGCGTAGTGAGCTATGGCTACACCTTC. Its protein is CASSVVSYGYTF. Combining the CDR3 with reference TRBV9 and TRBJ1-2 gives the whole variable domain DSGVTQTPKHLITATGQRVTLRCSPRSGDLSVYWYQQSLDQGLQFLIQYYNGEERAKGNILERFSAQQFPDLHSELNLSSLELGDSALYFCASSVVSYGYTFGSGTRLTVV.

In DNA, the CDR3 is TGCGCCAGCAGTGTATCGGGCGGGAGGGCCGCAGATACGCAGTATTTT. Encoded protein: CASSVSGGRAADTQYF. This chain connects TRBV10-1 to TRBJ2-3, with 9 bases lining up with TRBD2. Germline CDR1 reads WNHNN; CDR2 reads SYGVQD (reference sequence). Trimming removed 4 bases from V and 4 bases from J; junction bases left unmatched: 9. The length of the CDR3 is 16 residues.

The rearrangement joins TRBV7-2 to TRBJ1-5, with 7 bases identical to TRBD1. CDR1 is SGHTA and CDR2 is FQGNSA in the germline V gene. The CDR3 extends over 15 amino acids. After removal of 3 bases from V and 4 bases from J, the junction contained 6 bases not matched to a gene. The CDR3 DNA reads TGTGCCAGCAGCTTCGACAGGGAGTGGAATCAGCCCCAGCATTTT. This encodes CASSFDREWNQPQHF.

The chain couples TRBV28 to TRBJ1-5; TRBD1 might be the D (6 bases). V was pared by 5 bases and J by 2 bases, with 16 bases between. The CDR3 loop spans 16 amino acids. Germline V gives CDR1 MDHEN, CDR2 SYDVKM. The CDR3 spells CASSPGGGAGNQPQHF. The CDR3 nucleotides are TGTGCCAGCAGTCCCGGTGGGGGGGCGGGCAATCAGCCCCAGCATTTT.

This CDR3 is CASSFSSTDTQYF. The DNA for the CDR3 is TGCGCCAGCAGCTTCTCTAGCACAGATACGCAGTATTTT. The rearrangement joins TRBV5-1 to TRBJ2-3; D unresolved. Germline V gene sequence: CDR1 SGHRS, CDR2 YFSETQ. The ends were cut back, 2 bases at V and 0 bases at J, with 4 bases in the middle. The CDR3 sequence is 13 residues long.

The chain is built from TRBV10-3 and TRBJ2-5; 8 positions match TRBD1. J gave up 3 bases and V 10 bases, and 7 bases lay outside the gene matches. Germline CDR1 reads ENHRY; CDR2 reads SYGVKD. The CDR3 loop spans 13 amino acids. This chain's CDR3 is CATLGQGEETQYF. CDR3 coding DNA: TGTGCCACGCTCGGACAGGGCGAAGAGACCCAGTACTTC.

CDR3 in amino acids: CASSEMAGVYQETQYF. CDR3 DNA: TGTGCCAGCAGTGAAATGGCAGGAGTGTACCAAGAGACCCAGTACTTC. The chain joins TRBV6-1 to TRBJ2-5; D is ambiguous. CDR1 and CDR2 from the germline V gene are MNHNS and SASEGT. The CDR3 loop spans 16 amino acids. The V and J ends lost 2 bases and 0 bases respectively, with 13 bases between them.

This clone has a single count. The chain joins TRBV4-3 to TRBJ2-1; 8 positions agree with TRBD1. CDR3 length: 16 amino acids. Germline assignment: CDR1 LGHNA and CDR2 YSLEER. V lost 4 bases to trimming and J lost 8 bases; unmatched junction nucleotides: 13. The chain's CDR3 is CASSPDFVDRGDEQFF. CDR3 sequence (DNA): TGCGCCAGCAGCCCTGATTTCGTCGACAGGGGCGATGAGCAGTTCTTC.

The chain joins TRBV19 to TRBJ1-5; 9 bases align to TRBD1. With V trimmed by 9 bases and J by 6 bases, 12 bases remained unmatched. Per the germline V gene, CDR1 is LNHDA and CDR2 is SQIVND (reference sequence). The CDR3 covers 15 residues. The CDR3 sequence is CASKFLQGAGQPQHF. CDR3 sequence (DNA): TGTGCCAGCAAATTTCTACAGGGGGCGGGTCAGCCCCAGCATTTT.

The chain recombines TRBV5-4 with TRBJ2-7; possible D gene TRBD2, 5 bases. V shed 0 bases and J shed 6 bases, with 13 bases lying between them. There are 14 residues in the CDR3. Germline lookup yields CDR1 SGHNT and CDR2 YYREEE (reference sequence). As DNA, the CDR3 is TGTGCCAGCAGCTTGGAACTAGAGCGTTCCGAGCAGTACTTC. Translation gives CASSLELERSEQYF.

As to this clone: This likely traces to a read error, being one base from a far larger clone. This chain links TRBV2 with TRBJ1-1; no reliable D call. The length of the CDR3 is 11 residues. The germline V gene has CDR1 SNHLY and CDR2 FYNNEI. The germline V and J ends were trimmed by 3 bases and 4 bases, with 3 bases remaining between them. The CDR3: CASSESTEAFF. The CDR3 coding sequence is TGTGCCAGCAGTGAGAGCACTGAAGCTTTCTTT.

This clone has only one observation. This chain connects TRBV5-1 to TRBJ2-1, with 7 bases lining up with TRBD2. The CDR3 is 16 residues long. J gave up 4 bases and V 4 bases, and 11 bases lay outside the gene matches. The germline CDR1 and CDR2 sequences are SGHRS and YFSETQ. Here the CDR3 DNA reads TGCGCCAGCAGCCTCGCGACGGGAGGTATGTACAATGAGCAGTTCTTC. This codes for CASSLATGGMYNEQFF.

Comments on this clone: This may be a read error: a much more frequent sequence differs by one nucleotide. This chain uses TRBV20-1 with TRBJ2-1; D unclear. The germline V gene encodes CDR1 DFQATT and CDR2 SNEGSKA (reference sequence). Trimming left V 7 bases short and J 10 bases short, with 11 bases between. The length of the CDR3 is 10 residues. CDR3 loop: CSVSAQEQFF. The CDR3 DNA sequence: TGCAGTGTTAGTGCGCAGGAGCAGTTCTTC.

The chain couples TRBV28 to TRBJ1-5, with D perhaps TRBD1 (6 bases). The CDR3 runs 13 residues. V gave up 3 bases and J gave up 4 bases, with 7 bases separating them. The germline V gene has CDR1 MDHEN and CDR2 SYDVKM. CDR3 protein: CASSFTGNQPQHF. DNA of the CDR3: TGTGCCAGCAGTTTTACAGGGAATCAGCCCCAGCATTTT.

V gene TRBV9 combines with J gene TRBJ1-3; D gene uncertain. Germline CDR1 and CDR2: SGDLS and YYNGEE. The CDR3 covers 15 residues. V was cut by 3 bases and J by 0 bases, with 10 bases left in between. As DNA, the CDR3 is TGTGCCAGCAGCGCCTTGGGCAGCTCTGGAAACACCATATATTTT. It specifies CASSALGSSGNTIYF.

The CDR3 spells CASRRGKGETQYF. The CDR3 coding sequence is TGTGCCAGCAGGAGGGGGAAGGGGGAGACCCAGTACTTC. The J gene is TRBJ2-5, the V gene TRBV2, with D tentatively TRBD1 (6 bases). Germline V gene data show CDR1 as SNHLY and CDR2 as FYNNEI. Trimming removed 6 bases at V and 5 bases at J, with 13 bases between. The CDR3 contains 13 residues.

The CDR3 nucleotides are TGTGCCAGCAGCAAACGAGGGGATTCCTACGAGCAGTACTTC. Its protein is CASSKRGDSYEQYF. The chain uses TRBV21-1 and TRBJ2-7. TRBV21-1 is a recognized pseudogene. The length of the CDR3 is 14 residues.

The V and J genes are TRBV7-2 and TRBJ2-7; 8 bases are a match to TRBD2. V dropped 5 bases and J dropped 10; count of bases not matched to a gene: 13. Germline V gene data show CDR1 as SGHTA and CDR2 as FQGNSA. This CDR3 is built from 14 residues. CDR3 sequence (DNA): TGTGCCAGCAGCCCTTCGGGCGGGGGGTTTGAACAGTACTTC. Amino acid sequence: CASSPSGGGFEQYF.

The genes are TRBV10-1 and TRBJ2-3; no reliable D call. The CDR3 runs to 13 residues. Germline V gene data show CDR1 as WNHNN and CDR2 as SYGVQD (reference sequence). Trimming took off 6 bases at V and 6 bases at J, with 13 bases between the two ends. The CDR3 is CASRSLNTDTQYF. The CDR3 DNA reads TGCGCCAGCAGGAGCCTAAACACGGATACGCAGTATTTT.